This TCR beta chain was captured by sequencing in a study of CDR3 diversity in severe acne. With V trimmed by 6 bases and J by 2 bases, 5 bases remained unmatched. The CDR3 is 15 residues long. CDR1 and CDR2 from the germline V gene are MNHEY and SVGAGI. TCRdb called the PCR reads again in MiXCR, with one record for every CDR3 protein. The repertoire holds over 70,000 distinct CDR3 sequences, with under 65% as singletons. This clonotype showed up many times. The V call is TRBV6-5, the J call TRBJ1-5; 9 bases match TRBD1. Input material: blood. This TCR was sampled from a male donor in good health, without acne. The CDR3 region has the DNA TGTGCCAGCAGCCGACAGGGGGTACGCAATCAGCCCCAGCATTTT. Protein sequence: CASSRQGVRNQPQHF.